This T cell receptor beta chain was sequenced for a study of OX40 agonist ivuxolimab in advanced cancers. Study at large: Under the entry rules, prior anti-PD-1, anti-PD-L1 or anti-CTLA-4 therapy was allowed, and around 40% had some.

Profiled with immunoSEQ multiplex PCR; TCRdb holds only in-frame clones, not every one. The sample carries tens of thousands of clones, more than 70% recorded once. Trimming shortened V by 1 base and J by 8 bases, and 8 bases separated the two germline ends. The germline V gene has CDR1 SGHDN and CDR2 FVKESK. CDR3 length: 12 amino acids. V usage is TRBV14 and J usage is TRBJ1-1, with D perhaps TRBD1 (6 bases). The receptor was isolated from an adult with an advanced solid tumor such as melanoma, head and neck, liver or kidney cancer. The sample was CD4+ or CD8+ T cells sorted from blood, taken in a trial of the OX40 agonist ivuxolimab. The CDR3 here is CASSQGGTEAFF. CDR3 sequence (DNA): TGTGCCAGCAGCCAAGGGGGGACAGAAGCTTTCTTT.